This entry lists 22 T cell receptor beta chains sequenced from one sample in a study of T cells in Graves' hyperthyroidism and ophthalmopathy. RNA transcripts were the template for amplifying TCR beta CDR3 regions. HTBI primers were employed in a first-round RT-PCR of the TCR CDR3. TCRdb itself ran the multiplex PCR reads through MiXCR, one entry per CDR3 protein. The profile covers approximately 370,000 distinct CDR3 sequences, with just under 15% appearing a single time and approximately 29% taken by the ten largest. The sample was blood. These receptors originate from a woman in her 30s with Graves' hyperthyroidism.

Comment on this clonotype: A read error may explain this, as a much larger clone is one base away. This rearrangement joins TRBV28 to TRBJ2-7; the D call may be TRBD1 or TRBD2 (6 bases each). Per the germline V gene, CDR1 is MDHEN and CDR2 is SYDVKM. This CDR3 contains 14 residues. V lost 6 bases and J 9 bases, leaving 21 bases between the germline ends. CDR3: CASSTLRGRGGQYF. CDR3 DNA: TGTGCCAGCAGCACCCTTCGGGGGCGCGGTGGGCAGTACTTC.

This clonotype has at least ten counts. The V gene is TRBV15, the J gene TRBJ2-1; D might be TRBD1 (5 bases). The ends were cut back, 1 base at V and 0 bases at J, with 16 bases in the middle. Germline assignment: CDR1 LNHNV and CDR2 YYDKDF (reference sequence). The CDR3 runs to 18 residues. CDR3 amino acids: CATSRAFGAGTSYNEQFF. Here the CDR3 DNA reads TGTGCCACCAGCAGAGCCTTTGGGGCAGGAACCTCCTACAATGAGCAGTTCTTC.

This clonotype was seen only a few times. The chain uses TRBV11-2 and TRBJ2-1, with TRBD2 as a possible D gene (6 bases). Germline lookup yields CDR1 SGHAT and CDR2 FQNNGV. The length of the CDR3 is 15 residues. V lost 3 bases and J lost 4, with 13 bases in between. In nucleotides, the CDR3 is TGTGCCAGCAGCTTTGGGGGGAGAGCTTACAATGAGCAGTTCTTC. It encodes CASSFGGRAYNEQFF.

In regard to this clonotype: A read error may explain this, as a much larger clone is one base away. This chain joins TRBV28 and TRBJ2-7; 7 bases line up with TRBD2. V gave up 4 bases and J gave up 4 bases; unmatched junction bases: 10. Germline CDR1 reads MDHEN; CDR2 reads SYDVKM. The CDR3 has 15 residues. The CDR3 sequence is CASSSLADLGYEQYF. DNA of the CDR3: TGTGCCAGCAGTTCCCTAGCGGACCTCGGATACGAGCAGTACTTC.

In its sample, this clonotype was seen many times. The chain has TRBV24-1 and TRBJ2-1, with a tentative D call TRBD1 (5 bases). Germline CDR1 is KGHDR and CDR2 is SFDVKD. The V and J ends lost 3 bases and 8 bases respectively, with 13 bases between them. The CDR3 sequence is 14 residues long. The CDR3 is CATSDPTQGDEQFF. In DNA, the CDR3 is TGTGCCACCAGTGATCCAACCCAGGGTGATGAGCAGTTCTTC.

This clonotype was seen repeatedly, ten times or more. The gene calls are TRBV12-3 or TRBV12-4 and TRBJ2-1; the D gene is possibly TRBD2 (6 bases). This CDR3 spans 13 amino acids. Trimming removed 8 bases at V and 3 bases at J, with 11 bases between. CDR3 in amino acids: CASDGGDYNEQFF. CDR3 sequence (DNA): TGTGCCAGCGACGGCGGGGACTACAATGAGCAGTTCTTC.

About this clonotype: One end of the junction fails to match germline, which may point to a read error. The J gene is TRBJ1-2, the V gene TRBV18; the match to TRBD1 covers 8 bases. The CDR3 spans 13 residues. The germline V gene has CDR1 KGHSH and CDR2 LQKENI. Here the CDR3 DNA reads TGTGCCAGCTCACCGGACAGGGTGTATGACTACACCTTC. Translating it yields CASSPDRVYDYTF.

This clonotype was observed at least ten times. V and J are TRBV7-2 and TRBJ2-1, with D tentatively TRBD1 (7 bases). Trimming left V 2 bases short and J 6 bases short, with 8 bases between. The length of the CDR3 is 13 residues. Germline V CDR1 and CDR2: SGHTA, FQGNSA. The CDR3 coding sequence is TGTGCCAGCAGCTTACAGGGGGGCAATGAGCAGTTCTTC. It translates to CASSLQGGNEQFF.

The chain is built from TRBV7-2 and TRBJ2-7, with a tentative D call TRBD2 (6 bases). This CDR3 region has 15 residues. V was trimmed by 5 bases and J by 3 bases, leaving 17 bases between them. Germline CDR1 and CDR2: SGHTA and FQGNSA. The CDR3 DNA follows: TGTGCCAGCAGCGTGAGGGACTCGAAACTCTACGAGCAGTACTTC. Translated: CASSVRDSKLYEQYF.

The rearrangement uses TRBV5-1 and TRBJ2-7; D is possibly TRBD2 (6 bases). CDR1 is SGHRS and CDR2 is YFSETQ in the germline V gene. This CDR3 has 14 amino acids. The V end was cut by 3 bases, the J end by 3 bases, with 13 bases between. The CDR3, as DNA: TGCGCCAGCAGCTCCGGGAGTGGCGGCTACGAGCAGTACTTC. This translates into CASSSGSGGYEQYF.

The chain couples TRBV12-5 to TRBJ2-3; D possibly corresponds to TRBD1 (6 bases). CDR1 and CDR2 from the germline V gene are LGHNT and FRNRAP. The CDR3 runs 15 residues. Trimming took 5 bases from V and 0 from J, leaving 12 bases between them. CDR3 amino acids: CASGRDTTSTDTQYF. Written as DNA, the CDR3 is TGTGCTAGTGGTCGGGACACGACTAGCACAGATACGCAGTATTTT.

This clonotype was observed many times. The chain is built from TRBV7-9 and TRBJ2-5; the D gene is possibly TRBD2 (6 bases). CDR3 length: 14 residues. Trimming removed 3 bases at V and 2 bases at J, with 10 bases between. Germline V CDR1 and CDR2: SEHNR, FQNEAQ (reference sequence). The CDR3 DNA reads as TGTGCCAGCAGCTTCGACGGGGGACAAGAGACCCAGTACTTC. This codes for CASSFDGGQETQYF.

Comment on this clonotype: One base away lies a much larger clone, so this may be a sequencing read error. This sequence joins TRBV2 and TRBJ2-1, with 10 bases matching TRBD1. V shed 3 bases and J 13 bases; nucleotides not matched to a gene: 12. CDR3 length: 15 residues. Germline assignment: CDR1 SNHLY and CDR2 FYNNEI. The CDR3 sequence is CASSESDRGEETQFF. CDR3 in DNA: TGTGCCAGCAGTGAGTCGGACAGGGGGGAAGAGACCCAGTTCTTC.

This chain uses TRBV10-3 with TRBJ2-7; a weak D match, TRBD1 (6 bases). The CDR3 totals 13 residues. Trimming removed 7 bases at V and 4 bases at J, with 14 bases between. Germline lookup yields CDR1 ENHRY and CDR2 SYGVKD. CDR3 region: CAINAGRGYEQYF. In DNA, the CDR3 is TGTGCCATCAATGCGGGCAGGGGATACGAGCAGTACTTC.

This clonotype occurred many times. This chain connects TRBV28 to TRBJ2-1; the match to TRBD2 covers 11 bases. Germline V gene sequence: CDR1 MDHEN, CDR2 SYDVKM. V gave up 2 bases and J gave up 8 bases; unmatched junction bases: 5. There are 15 residues in the CDR3. As DNA, the CDR3 is TGTGCCAGCAGTTTAACTAGCGGGAGTCCCCATGAGCAGTTCTTC. Protein product: CASSLTSGSPHEQFF.

This clonotype showed up many times. This rearrangement joins TRBV9 to TRBJ1-2; possible D gene TRBD1, 6 bases. CDR1 is SGDLS and CDR2 is YYNGEE in the germline V gene. V lost 3 bases to trimming and J lost 3 bases, with 9 bases between them. CDR3 length: 13 amino acids. As DNA, the CDR3 is TGTGCCAGCAGCGGGGACACTTACTATGGCTACACCTTC. It is translated as CASSGDTYYGYTF.

The chain has TRBV27 and TRBJ2-1; D might be TRBD1 or TRBD2, each matching 5 bases. The end of the DNA is better explained by TRBJ2-7, so the J call may be wrong. The germline V gene has CDR1 MNHEY and CDR2 SMNVEV (reference sequence). This CDR3 is built from 13 residues. The CDR3 region has the DNA TGTGCCAGCAGCCGTAGAGAGGGGCGTGAGCAGTACTTC. This codes for CASSRREGREQYF.

This clonotype was counted only a few times. The chain is built from TRBV6-1 and TRBJ1-6; D is unclear. CDR1 is MNHNS, CDR2 SASEGT, per germline. The CDR3 length is 14 residues. V was cut by 5 bases and J by 14 bases, with 19 bases left in between. The DNA of the CDR3 is TGTGCCAGCAGTAGCCGGACCTGGCCGGAGGCCCTCCACTTT. Protein sequence: CASSSRTWPEALHF.

The rearrangement links TRBV19 to TRBJ2-5; 11 bases fit TRBD2. Germline loops: CDR1 LNHDA, CDR2 SQIVND (reference sequence). The CDR3 is 17 amino acids. Trimming took 3 bases from V and 4 from J; bases not matched to a gene: 10. The DNA for the CDR3 is TGTGCCAGTAGTATGACCGCTAGCGGGAGGAGGGGAGAGACCCAGTACTTC. It yields the protein CASSMTASGRRGETQYF. The full variable domain, rest sourced from reference TRBV19 and TRBJ2-5, is DGGITQSPKYLFRKEGQNVTLSCEQNLNHDAMYWYRQDPGQGLRLIYYSQIVNDFQKGDIAEGYSVSREKKESFPLTVTSAQKNPTAFYLCASSMTASGRRGETQYFGPGTRLLVL.

This clonotype was counted only a few times. The V and J genes are TRBV15 and TRBJ2-2; D unresolved. Germline V gene sequence: CDR1 LNHNV, CDR2 YYDKDF (reference sequence). This CDR3 is 15 amino acids long. V was trimmed by 0 bases and J by 2 bases, leaving 7 bases between them. For the CDR3, the DNA is TGTGCCACCAGCAGAGATAAGTTAAACACCGGGGAGCTGTTTTTT. It codes for CATSRDKLNTGELFF.

This clonotype was detected only a few times. The rearrangement uses TRBV29-1 and TRBJ1-4, with D maybe TRBD1 (6 bases). CDR3 length: 12 amino acids. Trimming cost V 5 bases and J 8 bases, with 12 bases left between them. Germline V gene lookup returns CDR1 SQVTM and CDR2 ANQGSEA. CDR3: CSVFSGDEKLFF. CDR3 bases: TGCAGCGTTTTTTCAGGGGACGAAAAACTGTTTTTT.

The rearrangement uses TRBV20-1 and TRBJ2-7; 8 bases are shared with TRBD1. Germline V lookup: CDR1 DFQATT, CDR2 SNEGSKA (reference sequence). Trimming took 0 bases from V and 5 from J; bases not matched to a gene: 15. The CDR3 runs 17 residues. The CDR3 DNA sequence: TGCAGTGCTAGAGATCTTAACCAGGGGCAGGGGGCCCACGAGCAGTACTTC. Protein sequence: CSARDLNQGQGAHEQYF.